Each of the 17 T cell receptor beta chains below was sequenced from the same sample in a study of T cell repertoires in cytomegalovirus infection. TCRdb processed the reads anew with MiXCR; each CDR3 protein has one entry. The data contain about 450,000 distinct CDR3 sequences, around 32% of them seen just once; the ten biggest clones take up around 13%. Sequencing used PBMCs. The receptors here all came from a human donor in good health (CMV status not recorded). Some clones in this sample may be carry-over from other donors' samples.

In the case of this clonotype: Since no conserved phenylalanine or tryptophan closes the CDR3, a read error is the likely cause. The chain couples TRBV7-6 to TRBJ2-5; D may correspond to TRBD1 or TRBD2 (6 bases each). This CDR3 has 14 residues. Germline V gene sequence: CDR1 SGHVS, CDR2 FNYEAQ. DNA for the CDR3: TGTGCTAGCAGCTTCTCGGGGGCAAAAGAGACCCAGTACTTA. Amino acids: CASSFSGAKETQYL.

There are many counts of this clonotype. The chain employs TRBV7-8 and TRBJ2-7; D perhaps matches TRBD2 (6 bases). V was pared by 5 bases and J by 9 bases, with 14 bases between. The length of the CDR3 is 12 residues. Germline-derived CDR1 and CDR2 are SGHVS and FQNEAQ. CDR3 amino acids: CASSQGTFAQYF. The DNA of the CDR3 is TGTGCCAGCAGCCAAGGGACTTTCGCGCAGTACTTC.

This clonotype was seen repeatedly, ten times or more. At one boundary the junction diverges from the germline segment, which might be a read error. The chain recombines TRBV7-2 with TRBJ2-7, with D unclear. The V gene's germline CDR1 is SGHTA and CDR2 FQGNSA. The CDR3 is 14 residues long. In DNA form, the CDR3 reads TGTGCCAGCAGCTTAGATGTGGAATCCTCCGAGCAGTACTTC. Protein sequence: CASSLDVESSEQYF.

As to this clonotype: At one of its ends the junction is not consistent with the germline gene, which may arise from a read error. This sequence joins TRBV2 and TRBJ2-2, with D perhaps TRBD1 (5 bases). Germline-derived CDR1 and CDR2 are SNHLY and FYNNEI. The CDR3 consists of 13 residues. The CDR3 DNA reads TGTGTCAGCAGGCCGCAGGGAAGCTGGGAGCTGTTTTTT. Translation: CVSRPQGSWELFF.

At least ten counts were recorded for this clonotype. This sequence joins TRBV7-9 and TRBJ2-7, with 8 positions matching TRBD2. Germline lookup yields CDR1 SEHNR and CDR2 FQNEAQ (reference sequence). V shed 1 base, J shed 1 base, and the junction held 3 bases outside the gene matches. This CDR3 is built from 15 residues. CDR3 DNA: TGTGCCAGCAGCTTAGATGCTAGCGGGTCCTACGAGCAGTACTTC. It codes for CASSLDASGSYEQYF.

Remarks on this clonotype: One end of the junction fails to match germline, which may point to a read error. The chain is built from TRBV10-3 and TRBJ1-6; no clear D gene. CDR3 length: 12 amino acids. The germline V gene has CDR1 ENHRY and CDR2 SYGVKD. The CDR3 DNA is TGTGCCATCAGGTCCTATAATTCACCCCTCCAATTT. Its protein is CAIRSYNSPLQF.

In this sample, this clonotype turned up a few times. In DNA form, the CDR3 reads TGTGCCAGCAGCACCAGACAGGGGAACACTGAAGCTTTCTTT. Translation: CASSTRQGNTEAFF. This chain uses TRBV7-6 with TRBJ1-1; 7 bases map to TRBD1. Germline CDR1 reads SGHVS; CDR2 reads FNYEAQ. The CDR3 extends over 14 amino acids. After removal of 5 bases from V and 1 base from J, the junction contained 4 bases not matched to a gene. Full variable domain (missing parts from reference TRBV7-6 and TRBJ1-1): GAGVSQSPRYKVTKRGQDVALRCDPISGHVSLYWYRQALGQGPEFLTYFNYEAQQDKSGLPNDRFSAERPEGSISTLTIQRTEQRDSAMYRCASSTRQGNTEAFFGQGTRLTVV.

This clonotype was counted only a few times. The chain uses TRBV29-1 and TRBJ2-1, with 8 nucleotides matching TRBD2. The CDR3 runs 14 residues. CDR1 SQVTM and CDR2 ANQGSEA come from the germline V gene. The ends lost 7 bases at V and 4 bases at J; junction bases unmatched: 9. CDR3 sequence (DNA): TGCAGCGCCGTAGCGGGGCCTACTTACAATGAGCAGTTCTTC. Protein sequence: CSAVAGPTYNEQFF.

The sample holds many counts of this clonotype. The chain combines TRBV7-6 with TRBJ1-1; D not resolved. CDR3 length equals 17 residues. Germline V CDR1 and CDR2: SGHVS, FNYEAQ. Trimming removed 7 bases at V and 3 bases at J, with 24 bases between. In DNA, the CDR3 is TGTGCCAGCACGAACTTGGGAGACCCGGACGCGGACACTGAAGCTTTCTTT. It yields the protein CASTNLGDPDADTEAFF.

The gene calls are TRBV18 and TRBJ2-5; D gene unclear. The CDR3 runs 14 residues. CDR1 is KGHSH, CDR2 LQKENI, per germline. Trimming removed 2 bases at V and 3 bases at J, with 10 bases between. This CDR3 reads CASSPSYLEETQYF. The CDR3 bases are TGTGCCAGCTCACCATCATACCTAGAAGAGACCCAGTACTTC.

The chain joins TRBV6-4 to TRBJ2-2; D tentatively fits TRBD1 or TRBD2 (5 bases each). Trimming took 6 bases from V and 4 from J, leaving 12 bases between them. The CDR3 covers 14 residues. Per the germline V gene, CDR1 is MRHNA and CDR2 is SNTAGT. The CDR3 here is CASSVGPSTGELFF. DNA of the CDR3: TGTGCCAGCAGCGTGGGACCATCCACCGGGGAGCTGTTTTTT.

This clonotype showed up just a few times. V is TRBV7-9 and J is TRBJ1-1, with 8 positions matching TRBD1. V shed 5 bases and J 2 bases; nucleotides not matched to a gene: 7. Germline values: CDR1 SEHNR, CDR2 FQNEAQ (reference sequence). CDR3 length equals 15 residues. CDR3 protein: CASSPQGQVNTEAFF. In DNA form, the CDR3 reads TGTGCCAGCAGCCCCCAGGGACAGGTAAACACTGAAGCTTTCTTT.

The chain is built from TRBV12-3 or TRBV12-4 and TRBJ1-3, with D tentatively TRBD1 (6 bases). V was trimmed by 3 bases and J by 0 bases, leaving 12 bases between them. The CDR3 spans 16 residues. CDR3: CASSFGRGDSGNTIYF. CDR3 nucleotides: TGTGCCAGCAGTTTTGGCAGGGGAGACTCTGGAAACACCATATATTTT.

Details on this clonotype: A read error may account for a junction end that differs from germline. V usage is TRBV6-5 and J usage is TRBJ2-5; D remains unclear. The germline gives CDR1 MNHEY, CDR2 SVGAGI. CDR3 length equals 17 residues. The CDR3 is CASSYSRPARSGETQSF. In DNA form, the CDR3 reads TGTGCCAGCAGTTACTCGAGACCTGCGAGATCCGGAGAGACCCAGTCCTTC.

This rearrangement joins TRBV6-5 to TRBJ1-6; D gene unclear. This CDR3 is built from 14 residues. V lost 0 bases and J lost 10, with 10 bases in between. Germline V gene lookup returns CDR1 MNHEY and CDR2 SVGAGI. CDR3 region: CASSYSTVGSPLHF. CDR3 DNA: TGTGCCAGCAGTTACTCGACGGTTGGCTCACCCCTCCACTTT.

This clonotype showed up just once. The chain recombines TRBV20-1 with TRBJ1-2; D remains unclear. The CDR3 spans 11 residues. V shed 6 bases and J shed 4 bases, with 9 bases lying between them. CDR1 is DFQATT, CDR2 SNEGSKA, per germline (reference sequence). The CDR3 protein is CSAWAFYGYTF. CDR3 sequence (DNA): TGCAGTGCGTGGGCTTTCTATGGCTACACCTTC.

This chain uses TRBV7-9 with TRBJ2-7, with 7 bases lining up with TRBD2. There are 12 residues in the CDR3. Trimming cost V 11 bases and J 3 bases; bases outside gene matches: 7. Germline V CDR1 and CDR2: SEHNR, FQNEAQ (reference sequence). The CDR3 nucleotides are TGTGCCGGGGGGGGGGTAAACTACGAGCAGTACTTC. Translation: CAGGGVNYEQYF.